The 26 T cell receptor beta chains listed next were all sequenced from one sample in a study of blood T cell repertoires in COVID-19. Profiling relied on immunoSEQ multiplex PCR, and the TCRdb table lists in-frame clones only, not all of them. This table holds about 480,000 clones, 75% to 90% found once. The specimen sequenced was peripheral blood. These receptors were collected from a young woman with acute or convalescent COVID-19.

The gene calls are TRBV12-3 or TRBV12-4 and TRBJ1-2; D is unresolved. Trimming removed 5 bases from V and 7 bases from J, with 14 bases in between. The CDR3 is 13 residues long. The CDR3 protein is CASSRAKAGGYTF. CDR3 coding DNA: TGTGCCAGCAGTCGTGCTAAAGCAGGTGGCTACACCTTC.

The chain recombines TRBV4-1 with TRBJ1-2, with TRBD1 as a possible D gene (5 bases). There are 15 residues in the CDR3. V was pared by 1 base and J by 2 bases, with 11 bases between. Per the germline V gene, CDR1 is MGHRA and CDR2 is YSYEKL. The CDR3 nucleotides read TGCGCCAGCAGCCAAGTTAACAGGTTGAACTATGGCTACACCTTC. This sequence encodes CASSQVNRLNYGYTF.

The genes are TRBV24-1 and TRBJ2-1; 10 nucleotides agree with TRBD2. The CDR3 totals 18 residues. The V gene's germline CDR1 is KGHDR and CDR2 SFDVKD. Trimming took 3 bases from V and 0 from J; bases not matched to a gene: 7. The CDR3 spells CATSDHSGGRSSYNEQFF. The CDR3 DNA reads TGTGCCACCAGTGATCATAGCGGGGGGCGAAGCTCCTACAATGAGCAGTTCTTC.

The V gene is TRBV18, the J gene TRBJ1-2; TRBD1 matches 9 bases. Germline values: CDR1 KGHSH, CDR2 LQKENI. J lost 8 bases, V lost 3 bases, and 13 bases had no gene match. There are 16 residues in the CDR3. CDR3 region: CASSPPSGTGNWGYTF. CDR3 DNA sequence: TGTGCCAGCTCACCGCCTTCCGGGACAGGGAATTGGGGCTACACCTTC.

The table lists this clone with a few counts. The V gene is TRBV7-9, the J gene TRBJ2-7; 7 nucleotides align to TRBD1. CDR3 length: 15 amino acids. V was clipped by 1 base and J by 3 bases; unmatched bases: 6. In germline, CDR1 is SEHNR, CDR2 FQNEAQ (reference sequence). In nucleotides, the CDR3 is TGTGCCAGCAGCTTAGATGGTTACAGGGGCTACGAGCAGTACTTC. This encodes CASSLDGYRGYEQYF.

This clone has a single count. The CDR3 spells CASSADSSTEAFF. As DNA, the CDR3 is TGTGCCAGCTCGGCGGACAGTTCCACTGAAGCTTTCTTT. The J gene is TRBJ1-1, the V gene TRBV18, with D possibly TRBD1 on 6 matching bases. This CDR3 contains 13 residues. Trimming cost V 6 bases and J 4 bases, with 12 bases left between them. Germline loops: CDR1 KGHSH, CDR2 LQKENI.

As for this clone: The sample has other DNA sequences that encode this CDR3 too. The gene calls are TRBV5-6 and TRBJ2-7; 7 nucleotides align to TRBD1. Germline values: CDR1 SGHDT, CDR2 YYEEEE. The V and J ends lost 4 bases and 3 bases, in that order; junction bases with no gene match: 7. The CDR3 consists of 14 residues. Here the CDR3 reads CASSLDRVSYEQYF. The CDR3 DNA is TGTGCCAGCAGCCTAGACAGGGTCAGCTACGAGCAGTACTTC.

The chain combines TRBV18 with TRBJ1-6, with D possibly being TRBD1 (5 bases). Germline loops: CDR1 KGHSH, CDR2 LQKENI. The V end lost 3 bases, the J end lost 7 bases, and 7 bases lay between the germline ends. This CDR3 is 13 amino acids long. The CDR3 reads CASSPGHNSPLHF. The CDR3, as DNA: TGTGCCAGCTCACCGGGGCACAATTCACCCCTCCACTTT.

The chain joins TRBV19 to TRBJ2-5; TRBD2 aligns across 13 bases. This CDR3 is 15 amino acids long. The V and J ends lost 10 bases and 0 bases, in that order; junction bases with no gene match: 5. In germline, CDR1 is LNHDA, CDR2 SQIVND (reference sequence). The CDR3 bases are TGTGCCACCTCGACTAGCGGGGGGTACCAAGAGACCCAGTACTTC. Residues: CATSTSGGYQETQYF. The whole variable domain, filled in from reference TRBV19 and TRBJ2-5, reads DGGITQSPKYLFRKEGQNVTLSCEQNLNHDAMYWYRQDPGQGLRLIYYSQIVNDFQKGDIAEGYSVSREKKESFPLTVTSAQKNPTAFYLCATSTSGGYQETQYFGPGTRLLVL.

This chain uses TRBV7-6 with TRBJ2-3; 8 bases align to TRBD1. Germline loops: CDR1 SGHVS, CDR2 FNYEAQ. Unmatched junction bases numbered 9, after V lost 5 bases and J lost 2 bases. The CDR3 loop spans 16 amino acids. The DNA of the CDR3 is TGTGCCAGCAGCCCCCGGGACAGGCCTTTCACAGATACGCAGTATTTT. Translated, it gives CASSPRDRPFTDTQYF.

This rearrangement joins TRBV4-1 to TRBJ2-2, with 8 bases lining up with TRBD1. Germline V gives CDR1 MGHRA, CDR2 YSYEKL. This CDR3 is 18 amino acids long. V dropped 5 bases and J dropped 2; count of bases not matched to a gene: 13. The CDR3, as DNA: TGCGCCAGCAGCTGGGGACAGGCCAGGGTTGGAAACACCGGGGAGCTGTTTTTT. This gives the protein CASSWGQARVGNTGELFF.

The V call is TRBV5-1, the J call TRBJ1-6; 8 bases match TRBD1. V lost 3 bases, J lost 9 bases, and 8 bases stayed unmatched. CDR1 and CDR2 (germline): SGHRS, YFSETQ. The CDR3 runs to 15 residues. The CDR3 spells CASSSEDRVISPLHF. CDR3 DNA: TGCGCCAGCAGCTCCGAGGACAGGGTTATTTCACCCCTCCACTTT.

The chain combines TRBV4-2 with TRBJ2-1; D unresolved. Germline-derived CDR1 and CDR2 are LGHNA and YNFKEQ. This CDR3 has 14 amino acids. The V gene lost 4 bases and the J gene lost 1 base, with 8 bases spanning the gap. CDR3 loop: CASSPRFSYNEQFF. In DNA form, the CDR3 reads TGTGCCAGCAGCCCGCGGTTTTCCTACAATGAGCAGTTCTTC.

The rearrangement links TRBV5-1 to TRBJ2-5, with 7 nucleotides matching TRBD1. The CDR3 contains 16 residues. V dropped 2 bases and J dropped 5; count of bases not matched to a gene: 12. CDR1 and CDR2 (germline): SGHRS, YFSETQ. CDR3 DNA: TGCGCCAGCAGCTTTTGGGGACGACAGGGCGGGGAGACCCAGTACTTC. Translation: CASSFWGRQGGETQYF.

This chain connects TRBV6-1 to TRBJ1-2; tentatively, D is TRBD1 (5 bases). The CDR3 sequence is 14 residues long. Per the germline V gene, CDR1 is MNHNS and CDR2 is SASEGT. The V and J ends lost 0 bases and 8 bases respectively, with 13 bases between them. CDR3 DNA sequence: TGTGCCAGCAGTGAAGCGCTCCAGGGATGGGGCTACACCTTC. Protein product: CASSEALQGWGYTF.

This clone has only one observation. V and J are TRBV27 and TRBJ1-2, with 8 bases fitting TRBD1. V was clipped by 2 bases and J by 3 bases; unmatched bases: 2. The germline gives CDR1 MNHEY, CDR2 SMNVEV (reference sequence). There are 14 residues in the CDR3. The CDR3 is CASSLQGAHYGYTF. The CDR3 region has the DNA TGTGCCAGCAGTTTACAGGGGGCCCACTATGGCTACACCTTC.

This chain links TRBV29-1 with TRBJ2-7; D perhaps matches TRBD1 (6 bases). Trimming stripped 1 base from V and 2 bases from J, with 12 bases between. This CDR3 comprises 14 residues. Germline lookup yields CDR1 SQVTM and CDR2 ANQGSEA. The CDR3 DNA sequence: TGCAGCGTTGAAGGTGGAGGACAGACCTACGAGCAGTACTTC. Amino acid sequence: CSVEGGGQTYEQYF.

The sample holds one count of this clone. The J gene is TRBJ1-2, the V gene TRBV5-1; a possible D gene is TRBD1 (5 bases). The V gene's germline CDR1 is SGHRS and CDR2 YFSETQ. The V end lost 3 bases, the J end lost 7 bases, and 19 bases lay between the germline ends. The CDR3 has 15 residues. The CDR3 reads CASSSQAGGTGGYTF. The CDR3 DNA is TGCGCCAGCAGCTCACAGGCGGGGGGAACAGGTGGCTACACCTTC.

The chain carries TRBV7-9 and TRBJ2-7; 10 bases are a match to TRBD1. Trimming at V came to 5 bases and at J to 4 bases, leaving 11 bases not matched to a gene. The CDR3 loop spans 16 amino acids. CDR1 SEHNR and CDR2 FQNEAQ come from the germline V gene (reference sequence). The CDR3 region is CASSPSGQGDLYEQYF. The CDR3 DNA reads TGTGCCAGCAGCCCGAGCGGACAGGGGGATCTATACGAGCAGTACTTC.

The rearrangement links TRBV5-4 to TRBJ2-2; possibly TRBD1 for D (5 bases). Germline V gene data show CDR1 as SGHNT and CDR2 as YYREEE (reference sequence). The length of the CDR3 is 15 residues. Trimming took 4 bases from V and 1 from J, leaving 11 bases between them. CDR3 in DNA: TGTGCCAGCAGCAGGGCCGACAGGAACACCGGGGAGCTGTTTTTT. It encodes CASSRADRNTGELFF.

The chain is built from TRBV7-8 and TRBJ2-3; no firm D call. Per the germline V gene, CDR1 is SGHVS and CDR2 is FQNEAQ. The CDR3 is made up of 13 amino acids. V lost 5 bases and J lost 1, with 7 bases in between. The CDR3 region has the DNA TGTGCCAGCAGCCTGTCGGGCACAGATACGCAGTATTTT. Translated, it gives CASSLSGTDTQYF.

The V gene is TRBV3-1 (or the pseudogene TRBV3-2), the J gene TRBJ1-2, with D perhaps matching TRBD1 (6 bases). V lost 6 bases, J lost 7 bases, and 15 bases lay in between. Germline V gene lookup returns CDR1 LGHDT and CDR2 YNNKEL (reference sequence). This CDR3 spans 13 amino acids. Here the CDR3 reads CASSPGGGGGYTF. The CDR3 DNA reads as TGTGCCAGCAGTCCCGGTGGGGGCGGTGGCTACACCTTC.

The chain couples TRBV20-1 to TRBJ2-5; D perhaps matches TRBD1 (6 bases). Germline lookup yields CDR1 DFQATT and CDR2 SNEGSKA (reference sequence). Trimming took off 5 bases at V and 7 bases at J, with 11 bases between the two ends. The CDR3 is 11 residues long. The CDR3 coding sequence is TGCAGTGCTGTACAGGGTTCGACCCAGTACTTC. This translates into CSAVQGSTQYF.

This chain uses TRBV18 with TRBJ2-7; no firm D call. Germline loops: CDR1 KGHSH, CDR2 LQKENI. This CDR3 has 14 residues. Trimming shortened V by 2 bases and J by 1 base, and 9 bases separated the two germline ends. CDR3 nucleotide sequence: TGTGCCAGCTCACCAGCTTCCGGGTCCTACGAGCAGTACTTC. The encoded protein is CASSPASGSYEQYF.

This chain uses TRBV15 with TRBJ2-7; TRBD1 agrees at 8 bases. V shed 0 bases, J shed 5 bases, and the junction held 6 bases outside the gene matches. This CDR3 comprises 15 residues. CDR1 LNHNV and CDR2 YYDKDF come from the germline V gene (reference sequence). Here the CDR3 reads CATSRDPTGVDEQYF. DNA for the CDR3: TGTGCCACCAGCAGAGATCCGACAGGGGTCGACGAGCAGTACTTC.

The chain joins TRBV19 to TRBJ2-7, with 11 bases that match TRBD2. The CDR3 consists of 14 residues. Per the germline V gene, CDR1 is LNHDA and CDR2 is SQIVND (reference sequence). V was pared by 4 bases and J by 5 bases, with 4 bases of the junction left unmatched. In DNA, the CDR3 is TGTGCCAGTAGTACGACTAGCGGGGTCAACGAGCAGTACTTC. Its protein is CASSTTSGVNEQYF. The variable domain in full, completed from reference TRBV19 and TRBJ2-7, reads DGGITQSPKYLFRKEGQNVTLSCEQNLNHDAMYWYRQDPGQGLRLIYYSQIVNDFQKGDIAEGYSVSREKKESFPLTVTSAQKNPTAFYLCASSTTSGVNEQYFGPGTRLTVT.